This entry lists 24 T cell receptor beta chains sequenced from one sample in a study of T cell responses to AZD1222 COVID-19 vaccine. The assay was immunoSEQ multiplex PCR, and TCRdb's table has in-frame clones only and misses some. The table shows 150,000 to 200,000 clones, with approximately 89% occurring only once. The sequencing used peripheral blood, collected 28 days after the second AZD1222 dose. The receptors derive from an adult who received the AZD1222 COVID-19 vaccine.

The chain couples TRBV5-1 to TRBJ2-1, with D possibly being TRBD1 (5 bases). The CDR3 covers 14 residues. V dropped 1 base and J dropped 4 bases, with 9 bases sitting between them. Germline V gene lookup returns CDR1 SGHRS and CDR2 YFSETQ. Here the CDR3 DNA reads TGCGCCAGCAGCTTGACAGGTGGATACAATGAGCAGTTCTTC. This translates into CASSLTGGYNEQFF.

The chain has TRBV19 and TRBJ2-7, with TRBD2 matching over 12 bases. The V segment lost 3 bases and the J segment 5 bases; nucleotides outside the gene matches: 14. Germline values: CDR1 LNHDA, CDR2 SQIVND (reference sequence). The CDR3 sequence is 18 residues long. The CDR3 DNA reads as TGTGCCAGTAGTATCCGGCTAGCGGGGGGGCACCTCTCTAACGAGCAGTACTTC. It translates to CASSIRLAGGHLSNEQYF.

This chain links TRBV5-5 with TRBJ1-4; 11 bases are shared with TRBD1. Germline CDR1 SGHKS, CDR2 YYEKEE (reference sequence). This CDR3 has 17 residues. Losses at the gene ends were 4 bases for V and 7 bases for J; bases not matched to a gene: 12. CDR3 residues: CASSLYGQGALGEKLFF. The CDR3 bases are TGTGCCAGCAGCCTGTACGGACAGGGGGCCCTTGGTGAAAAACTGTTTTTT.

This clone was seen a handful of times. The rearrangement uses TRBV7-9 and TRBJ2-7; TRBD1 aligns across 7 bases. Germline V gives CDR1 SEHNR, CDR2 FQNEAQ (reference sequence). The CDR3 covers 14 residues. The trim removed 2 bases at V and 4 bases at J, leaving 5 bases unmatched. The CDR3 nucleotides read TGTGCCAGCAGCTTAACGTCAGGGGGTTACGAGCAGTACTTC. Protein: CASSLTSGGYEQYF.

The gene calls are TRBV3-1 (or the pseudogene TRBV3-2) and TRBJ1-2, with D hard to call. Trimming took 2 bases from V and 5 from J, leaving 12 bases between them. The CDR3 spans 14 residues. Germline CDR1 LGHDT, CDR2 YNNKEL (reference sequence). The DNA for the CDR3 is TGTGCCAGCAGCCAAACGGACGCGAATTATGGCTACACCTTC. Its protein is CASSQTDANYGYTF.

The chain is built from TRBV27 and TRBJ2-7, with D hard to call. CDR3 length equals 12 residues. The germline CDR1 and CDR2 sequences are MNHEY and SMNVEV (reference sequence). The ends were cut back, 6 bases at V and 6 bases at J, with 12 bases in the middle. In DNA form, the CDR3 reads TGTGCCAGCAGCCCCGGACCCACCGAGCAGTACTTC. Translating gives CASSPGPTEQYF.

This chain uses TRBV7-9 with TRBJ1-5; tentative D call: TRBD1 (5 bases). Trimming stripped 1 base from V and 4 bases from J, with 14 bases between. The germline V gene has CDR1 SEHNR and CDR2 FQNEAQ (reference sequence). CDR3 length: 16 amino acids. CDR3 in amino acids: CASSLGGPLLNQPQHF. DNA of the CDR3: TGTGCCAGCAGCTTAGGGGGACCCCTGCTAAATCAGCCCCAGCATTTT.

The gene calls are TRBV14 and TRBJ1-6; possibly TRBD1 for D (6 bases). V lost 2 bases to trimming and J lost 7 bases, with 6 bases between them. This CDR3 is 13 amino acids long. Germline CDR1 reads SGHDN; CDR2 reads FVKESK. CDR3 region: CASSQRGNSPLHF. CDR3 DNA: TGTGCCAGCAGCCAAAGGGGGAATTCACCCCTCCACTTT.

This clone was seen a few times. The rearrangement joins TRBV7-9 to TRBJ2-7; 10 bases are a match to TRBD1. Per germline, CDR1 SEHNR and CDR2 FQNEAQ (reference sequence). Trimming at V came to 5 bases and at J to 6 bases, leaving 7 bases not matched to a gene. CDR3 size: 14 residues. The DNA for the CDR3 is TGTGCCAGCAGCCCACGGGACAGGGGCACCGAGCAGTACTTC. It yields the protein CASSPRDRGTEQYF.

The chain carries TRBV6-6 and TRBJ2-1, with 7 bases lining up with TRBD1. The CDR3 has 16 residues. Germline trimming cut 2 bases from V and 8 bases from J; bases unmatched to any gene: 12. The germline gives CDR1 MNHNY, CDR2 SVGAGI (reference sequence). The CDR3 coding sequence is TGTGCCAGCAGTTACGGTCCGGGACAGAAACGCGATGAGCAGTTCTTC. Its translation is CASSYGPGQKRDEQFF.

This clone was detected once. V and J are TRBV28 and TRBJ2-7; 7 nucleotides agree with TRBD1. Germline V lookup: CDR1 MDHEN, CDR2 SYDVKM. The CDR3 loop spans 15 amino acids. Losses at the gene ends were 5 bases for V and 3 bases for J; bases not matched to a gene: 10. This CDR3 reads CASSGTRQGIYEQYF. The DNA of the CDR3 is TGTGCCAGCAGTGGAACCCGACAGGGAATCTACGAGCAGTACTTC.

The CDR3 DNA reads TGTGCCAGCAGGCACAGGGGGTCCGAGCAGTACTTC. Translation: CASRHRGSEQYF. The rearrangement links TRBV12-3 or TRBV12-4 to TRBJ2-7; 8 bases match TRBD1. The J segment lost 6 bases and the V segment lost 6 bases, leaving 4 bases of the junction unmatched. The CDR3 sequence is 12 residues long.

This chain uses TRBV14 with TRBJ2-7; D remains ambiguous. The germline CDR1 and CDR2 sequences are SGHDN and FVKESK. This CDR3 is 13 amino acids long. Between the trimmed V and J ends, which lost 2 bases and 3 bases, there was a span of 8 bases. The CDR3 DNA is TGTGCCAGCAGCCAATTGCCAGACTACGAGCAGTACTTC. Translating gives CASSQLPDYEQYF. Filled out from reference TRBV14 and TRBJ2-7, the complete variable domain reads EAGVTQFPSHSVIEKGQTVTLRCDPISGHDNLYWYRRVMGKEIKFLLHFVKESKQDESGMPNNRFLAERTGGTYSTLKVQPAELEDSGVYFCASSQLPDYEQYFGPGTRLTVT.

The chain employs TRBV25-1 and TRBJ1-2, with D hard to call. The CDR3 extends over 12 amino acids. Trimming left V 6 bases short and J 8 bases short, with 13 bases between. Germline V gene lookup returns CDR1 MGHDK and CDR2 SYGVNS. The CDR3 DNA is TGTGCCAGCAGCGTGGGAGAGCTGGGCTACACCTTC. Translating it yields CASSVGELGYTF.

The chain has TRBV19 and TRBJ2-4; D call uncertain. The V end lost 5 bases, the J end lost 8 bases, and 4 bases lay between the germline ends. CDR1 LNHDA and CDR2 SQIVND come from the germline V gene (reference sequence). The length of the CDR3 is 10 residues. CDR3 protein: CASSGDIQYF. DNA for the CDR3: TGTGCCAGTAGTGGGGACATTCAGTACTTC.

J is TRBJ1-1 and V is TRBV4-2; 7 nucleotides align to TRBD1. Unmatched junction bases numbered 7, after V lost 1 base and J lost 11 bases. The CDR3 has 13 amino acids. Germline V lookup: CDR1 LGHNA, CDR2 YNFKEQ. The CDR3 DNA reads TGTGCCAGCAGCCAAGGTGGACAGGTCGGGGCTTTCTTT. Its translation is CASSQGGQVGAFF.

The CDR3 DNA sequence: TGTGCCAGTAGTGCAAGGACAGGGTCAGCAGATACGCAGTATTTT. It is translated as CASSARTGSADTQYF. The V gene is TRBV19, the J gene TRBJ2-3, with 8 bases lining up with TRBD1. CDR3 size: 15 residues. Germline V CDR1 and CDR2: LNHDA, SQIVND (reference sequence). Trimming removed 5 bases from V and 4 bases from J; junction bases left unmatched: 8.

J is TRBJ2-2 and V is TRBV5-1; TRBD1 matches at 9 bases. This CDR3 region has 16 residues. J was trimmed by 1 base and V by 4 bases; bases with no gene match: 5. CDR1 is SGHRS, CDR2 YFSETQ, per germline. The CDR3 protein is CASSVGQGLNTGELFF. The CDR3 DNA is TGCGCCAGCAGCGTAGGACAGGGGTTGAACACCGGGGAGCTGTTTTTT. Based on the CDR3 plus reference TRBV5-1 and TRBJ2-2, the full variable domain is KAGVTQTPRYLIKTRGQQVTLSCSPISGHRSVSWYQQTPGQGLQFLFEYFSETQRNKGNFPGRFSGRQFSNSRSEMNVSTLELGDSALYLCASSVGQGLNTGELFFGEGSRLTVL.

V and J are TRBV6-1 and TRBJ1-5; the D is unclear. V was cut by 2 bases and J by 2 bases, with 7 bases left in between. This CDR3 is 14 amino acids long. CDR1 is MNHNS, CDR2 SASEGT, per germline. CDR3 region: CASSERLGNQPQHF. Written as DNA, the CDR3 is TGTGCCAGCAGTGAACGGTTGGGCAATCAGCCCCAGCATTTT.

The chain joins TRBV9 to TRBJ1-1; 8 bases match TRBD1. Germline CDR1 is SGDLS and CDR2 is YYNGEE. V shed 4 bases, J shed 4 bases, and the junction held 6 bases outside the gene matches. The CDR3 sequence is 14 residues long. The CDR3 nucleotides are TGTGCCAGCAGCCTCGGACAGGGTTTCACTGAAGCTTTCTTT. It encodes CASSLGQGFTEAFF.

This clone was detected only a few times. The V and J genes are TRBV5-5 and TRBJ1-6, with D unresolved. Germline loops: CDR1 SGHKS, CDR2 YYEKEE (reference sequence). Trimming took 0 bases from V and 6 from J, leaving 7 bases between them. This CDR3 has 14 residues. The CDR3 nucleotides are TGTGCCAGCAGCTTGGCCGAGGGTAATTCACCCCTCCACTTT. Translating it yields CASSLAEGNSPLHF.

The chain recombines TRBV29-1 with TRBJ1-1; a weak D match, TRBD1 (5 bases). Germline CDR1 SQVTM, CDR2 ANQGSEA. Trimming took 7 bases from V and 4 from J, leaving 16 bases between them. This CDR3 is built from 13 residues. The CDR3 DNA follows: TGCAGCGCACAGGCTACCCGGGGCACTGAAGCTTTCTTT. It codes for CSAQATRGTEAFF.

The chain employs TRBV10-3 and TRBJ1-1; unclear D gene. Per the germline V gene, CDR1 is ENHRY and CDR2 is SYGVKD. This CDR3 contains 12 residues. V was shortened by 3 bases and J by 9 bases, with 11 bases between the two germline ends. The CDR3 loop reads CAISELAGKAFF. The CDR3, as DNA: TGTGCCATCAGTGAATTGGCTGGAAAAGCTTTCTTT.

J is TRBJ1-5 and V is TRBV6-6; TRBD1 agrees at 7 bases. Trimming cost V 7 bases and J 6 bases; bases outside gene matches: 12. The CDR3 spans 15 residues. Germline V CDR1 and CDR2: MNHNY, SVGAGI (reference sequence). CDR3 sequence reads: CASNDRQGMGQPQHF. The CDR3 DNA sequence: TGTGCCAGCAACGATAGACAGGGTATGGGTCAGCCCCAGCATTTT.